This T cell receptor beta chain was observed in a study of blood T cell repertoires in COVID-19 (dated by TCRdb to the early 2020s). Study-wide context: Samples covering the acute and convalescent phases of COVID-19 were provided by collaborators in the United States, Italy and Spain. Subjects who had been exposed to COVID-19, were actively infected with it, or had recovered from it provided the deeply sampled blood TCRbeta repertoires that made up the dataset. Samples came from the ongoing ImmuneRACE study (first 160 participants) plus 1,254 subjects from 6 global collaborators. The material from the prospective study consisted of cDNA or gDNA derived from T cells, B-cell-depleted T cells, or PBMCs. Where available, HLA class I and class II types were taken from metadata supplied by the sample provider and were not determined by assay-based typing. The repertoires were released in a freely available public database intended as a resource for research on the immune response to SARS-CoV-2. Sample metadata almost always included a de-identified subject ID, COVID-19 status, age in years and sex. Points the paper makes about the study in general: The quantity of clinical and demographic metadata differed by source and by participant and was supplied without curation.

This clone was found a few times. This receptor's antigen is unknown. There are no base qualities to consult, and no much larger clone falls within one base. Collaborating institutions collected whole blood in K2EDTA tubes following their own protocols. For TCRbeta analysis, collaborator samples were shipped as frozen whole blood, as isolated PBMCs, or as DNA extracted from either sample type. TCRbeta CDR3 regions were amplified from genomic DNA using the immunoSEQ Assay, a bias-controlled multiplex PCR. The study's processing was this. Within the assay, amplification of reference gene primers was used to estimate how many nucleated cells each sample contained. To quantify the absolute abundance of each unique TCRbeta CDR3 rearrangement, sequence reads were collapsed and filtered. Productive Simpson clonality was computed per sample as the square root of Simpson's diversity index over productive rearrangements. In TCRdb, the immuneACCESS table is reduced to in-frame sequences with V and J assigned. These tables do not hold every clone; where another copy was compared, an unresolved V gene accounts for under half, and the others remain unexplained. V, J and clone size reflect that table, while D and trimming were determined from the DNA. In this sample the table shows tens of thousands of clones, 80% of which occur a single time. The top ten constitute roughly 19% of the sample.

Measured from the cysteine to the phenylalanine, the CDR3 is 15 residues long. Just CDR3 DNA is preserved here, 45 bases in frame from base 1. CDR1 and CDR2, per the germline V gene, are SGHVS and FNYEAQ. V gives up 6 bases and J gives up 3 bases, and the segment between their germline ends measures 12 bases. The sequence derives from a woman of 80 years or more with acute or convalescent COVID-19. The V gene is TRBV7-6 and the J gene is TRBJ1-6; matching of 6 bases hints at TRBD1 as the D gene. Material for sequencing was peripheral blood. CDR3 region: CASRKDSHYNSPLHF. The DNA reads TGTGCCAGCAGAAAGGACAGCCACTATAATTCACCCCTCCACTTT.